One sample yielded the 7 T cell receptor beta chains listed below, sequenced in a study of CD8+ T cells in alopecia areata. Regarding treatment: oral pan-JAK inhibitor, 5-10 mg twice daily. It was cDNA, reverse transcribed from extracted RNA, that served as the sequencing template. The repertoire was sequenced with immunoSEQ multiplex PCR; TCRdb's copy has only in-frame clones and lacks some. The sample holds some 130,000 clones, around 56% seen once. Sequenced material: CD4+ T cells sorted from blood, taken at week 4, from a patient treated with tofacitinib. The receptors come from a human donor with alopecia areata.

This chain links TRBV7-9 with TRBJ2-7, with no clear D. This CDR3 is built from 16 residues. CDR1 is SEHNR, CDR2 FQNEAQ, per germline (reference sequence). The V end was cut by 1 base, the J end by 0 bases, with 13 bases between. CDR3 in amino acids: CASSLDGGINSYEQYF. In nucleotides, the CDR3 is TGTGCCAGCAGCTTAGACGGCGGTATAAACTCCTACGAGCAGTACTTC.

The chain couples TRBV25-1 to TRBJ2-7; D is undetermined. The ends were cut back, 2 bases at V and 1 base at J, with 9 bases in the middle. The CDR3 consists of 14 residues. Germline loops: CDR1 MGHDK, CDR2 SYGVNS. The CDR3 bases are TGTGCCAGCAGTGAAAGTAGTTTTTCCTACGAGCAGTACTTC. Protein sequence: CASSESSFSYEQYF.

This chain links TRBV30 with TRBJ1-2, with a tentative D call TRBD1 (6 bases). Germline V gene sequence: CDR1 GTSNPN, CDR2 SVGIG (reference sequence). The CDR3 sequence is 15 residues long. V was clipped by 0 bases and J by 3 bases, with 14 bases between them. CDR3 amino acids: CAWSVGGAQDYGYTF. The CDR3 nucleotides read TGTGCCTGGAGTGTAGGGGGGGCGCAAGACTATGGCTACACCTTC.

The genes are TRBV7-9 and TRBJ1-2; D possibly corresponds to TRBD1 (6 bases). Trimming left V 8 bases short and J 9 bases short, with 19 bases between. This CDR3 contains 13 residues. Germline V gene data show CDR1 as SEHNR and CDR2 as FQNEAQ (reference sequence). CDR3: CASSEGGGMRYTF. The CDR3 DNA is TGTGCCAGCTCGGAAGGGGGAGGTATGCGCTACACCTTC.

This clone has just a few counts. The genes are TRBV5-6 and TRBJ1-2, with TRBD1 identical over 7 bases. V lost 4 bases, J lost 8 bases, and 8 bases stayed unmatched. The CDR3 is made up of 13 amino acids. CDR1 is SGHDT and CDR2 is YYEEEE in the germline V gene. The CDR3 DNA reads TGTGCCAGCAGCGTTACAGGGGATAGGGGCTACACCTTC. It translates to CASSVTGDRGYTF.

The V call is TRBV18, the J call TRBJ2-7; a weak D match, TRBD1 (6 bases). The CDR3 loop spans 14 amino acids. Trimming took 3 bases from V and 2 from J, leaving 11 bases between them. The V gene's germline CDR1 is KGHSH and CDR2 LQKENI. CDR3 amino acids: CASSPPGQTYEQYF. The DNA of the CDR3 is TGTGCCAGCTCACCTCCCGGACAGACCTACGAGCAGTACTTC.

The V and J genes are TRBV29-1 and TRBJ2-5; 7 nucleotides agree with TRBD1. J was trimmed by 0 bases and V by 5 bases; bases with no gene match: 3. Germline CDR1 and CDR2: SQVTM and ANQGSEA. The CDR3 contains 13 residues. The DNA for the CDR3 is TGCAGCGTTAAGGGACAGTACCAAGAGACCCAGTACTTC. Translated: CSVKGQYQETQYF.